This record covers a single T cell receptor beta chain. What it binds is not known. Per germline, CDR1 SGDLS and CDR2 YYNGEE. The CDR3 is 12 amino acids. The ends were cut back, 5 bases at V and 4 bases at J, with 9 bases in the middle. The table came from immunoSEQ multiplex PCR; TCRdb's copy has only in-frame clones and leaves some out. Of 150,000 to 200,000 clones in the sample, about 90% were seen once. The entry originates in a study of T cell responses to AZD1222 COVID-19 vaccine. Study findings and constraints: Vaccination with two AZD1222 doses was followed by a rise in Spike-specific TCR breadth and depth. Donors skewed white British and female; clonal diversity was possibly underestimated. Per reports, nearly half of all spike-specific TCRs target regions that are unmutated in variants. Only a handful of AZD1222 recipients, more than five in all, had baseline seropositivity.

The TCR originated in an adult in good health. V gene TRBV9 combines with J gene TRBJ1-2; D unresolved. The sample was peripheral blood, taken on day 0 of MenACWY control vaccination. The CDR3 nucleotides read TGTGCCAGCAGGGACGGCCCCTATGGCTACACCTTC. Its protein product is CASRDGPYGYTF.